Only a few counts were recorded for the clone carrying this TCR beta chain. The antigen remains undetermined. Cultured CD4+ T cell DNA underwent sequencing with the Oncomine TCR Beta short-read assay. Genomic DNA was isolated from cultured CD4+ T cells. TCRdb passed the PCR reads through MiXCR, listing each CDR3 protein once. The sample has about 16,000 distinct CDR3 sequences; 35% are singletons. Sample treatment: approximately nine-day PBMC culture with coronavirus spike peptide pools or control peptides (ViraFEST assay). The sample is drawn from a study of vaccination and CD4 T cells after COVID-19. Background on the study: Diagnosis preceded the drawing of post-COVID samples by a median approximately 96 days (range 35 to 161).

From germline, CDR1 is LNHDA and CDR2 SQIVND (reference sequence). Trimming removed 8 bases at V and 6 bases at J, with 13 bases between. This CDR3 is built from 12 residues. Input material: cultured CD4+ T cells from blood. The J gene is TRBJ1-1, the V gene TRBV19; no reliable D call. The clonotype comes from a human donor with COVID-19. CDR3: CASANIASEAFF. The CDR3 coding sequence is TGTGCCAGTGCTAACATCGCCTCTGAAGCTTTCTTT.